What follows are 14 T cell receptor beta chains derived from one specimen sequenced in a study of T cell changes during pregnancy in multiple sclerosis. Method: immunoSEQ multiplex PCR; TCRdb's copy keeps in-frame clones and lacks some. Among about 120,000 clones, 85% to 95% were seen once, and the ten largest hold less than 7.5%. This specimen was peripheral blood, taken before pregnancy. The source is a female donor with multiple sclerosis, enrolled in a pregnancy study.

The V and J genes are TRBV27 and TRBJ2-7, with TRBD2 matching 15 bases. Unmatched junction bases numbered 5, after V lost 4 bases and J lost 1 base. The CDR3 is made up of 17 amino acids. The germline gives CDR1 MNHEY, CDR2 SMNVEV (reference sequence). The CDR3 sequence is CASSSGTSGRPSYEQYF. The CDR3 DNA follows: TGTGCCAGCAGTTCCGGGACTAGCGGGAGGCCGTCCTACGAGCAGTACTTC.

A remark on this clone: A read error may explain this, as a much larger clone is one base away. This chain links TRBV6-6 with TRBJ2-7; 9 bases align to TRBD1. The germline gives CDR1 MNHNY, CDR2 SVGAGI (reference sequence). V shed 6 bases, J shed 4 bases, and the junction held 4 bases outside the gene matches. The length of the CDR3 is 13 residues. The CDR3 region has the DNA TGTGCCAGCAGCCGCGACAGGGGGTACGAGCAGTACTTC. It is translated as CASSRDRGYEQYF.

The CDR3 is CAISEGTGEGREQYF. The CDR3 region has the DNA TGTGCCATCAGTGAGGGGACAGGGGAAGGACGCGAGCAGTACTTC. The rearrangement links TRBV10-3 to TRBJ2-7, with 10 bases that match TRBD1. The germline CDR1 and CDR2 sequences are ENHRY and SYGVKD. V trimming: 2 bases; J trimming: 6 bases; junction bases outside the gene matches: 7. The CDR3 runs to 15 residues.

The chain carries TRBV25-1 and TRBJ2-1; 10 positions agree with TRBD1. Germline-derived CDR1 and CDR2 are MGHDK and SYGVNS. Unmatched junction bases numbered 3, after V lost 2 bases and J lost 8 bases. CDR3 size: 14 residues. The CDR3 loop is CASSEPGQGHEQFF. The CDR3 DNA is TGTGCCAGCAGTGAACCGGGACAGGGGCATGAGCAGTTCTTC.

This chain joins TRBV6-1 and TRBJ1-1; 8 nucleotides line up with TRBD1. J was trimmed by 4 bases and V by 8 bases; bases with no gene match: 9. The CDR3 loop spans 14 amino acids. Per the germline V gene, CDR1 is MNHNS and CDR2 is SASEGT. As DNA, the CDR3 is TGTGCCAGCGAACTCATGCAGGGGGCCACTGAAGCTTTCTTT. Translated, it gives CASELMQGATEAFF.

The CDR3 loop reads CASSVLASSTDTQYF. CDR3 DNA: TGTGCCAGCAGCGTGCTAGCCTCTAGCACAGATACGCAGTATTTT. The chain couples TRBV7-3 to TRBJ2-3; maybe TRBD2 (5 bases). This CDR3 contains 15 residues. Looked up from germline, CDR1 is SGHTA and CDR2 is FQGTGA. Trimming took 5 bases from V and 0 from J, leaving 12 bases between them.

The chain links TRBV30 to TRBJ2-5; 8 bases fit TRBD2. The germline CDR1 and CDR2 sequences are GTSNPN and SVGIG (reference sequence). V dropped 5 bases and J dropped 7; count of bases not matched to a gene: 18. The CDR3 is made up of 16 amino acids. CDR3 DNA: TGTGCCTGGGAGGATAGACCGGGACTAGGGAAGGCGACCCAGTACTTC. Amino acid sequence: CAWEDRPGLGKATQYF.

V and J are TRBV9 and TRBJ2-7; 12 bases are a match to TRBD2. The CDR3 sequence is 15 residues long. Trimming took 4 bases from V and 2 from J; bases not matched to a gene: 4. CDR1 and CDR2 from the germline V gene are SGDLS and YYNGEE. The CDR3 is CASSPRTSGTYEQYF. CDR3 bases: TGTGCCAGCAGCCCCCGGACTAGCGGGACCTACGAGCAGTACTTC.

This rearrangement joins TRBV10-3 to TRBJ1-2; 8 nucleotides agree with TRBD1. After removal of 7 bases from V and 7 bases from J, the junction contained 8 bases not matched to a gene. Germline CDR1 reads ENHRY; CDR2 reads SYGVKD. The CDR3 is 13 residues long. CDR3 region: CAITDRENGGYTF. As DNA, the CDR3 is TGTGCCATCACGGACAGGGAGAATGGTGGCTACACCTTC.

The rearrangement joins TRBV5-1 to TRBJ2-2; 16 bases line up with TRBD2. CDR1 and CDR2 (germline): SGHRS, YFSETQ. The CDR3 spans 18 residues. Losses at the gene ends were 4 bases for V and 7 bases for J; bases not matched to a gene: 10. CDR3 in amino acids: CASSRTGTSGGAGGELFF. The DNA of the CDR3 is TGCGCCAGCAGCAGAACCGGGACTAGCGGGGGGGCCGGCGGGGAGCTGTTTTTT.

About this clone itself: Within the sample, other DNA sequences also encode this same CDR3. V gene TRBV30 combines with J gene TRBJ1-1, with a weak D call TRBD1 (6 bases). Germline loops: CDR1 GTSNPN, CDR2 SVGIG (reference sequence). V lost 6 bases and J 6 bases, leaving 20 bases between the germline ends. The CDR3 consists of 14 residues. This CDR3 is CACISTGQGSEAFF. The CDR3 DNA reads TGTGCCTGCATTAGTACAGGGCAGGGATCTGAAGCTTTCTTT.

The rearrangement joins TRBV6-5 to TRBJ2-2; 7 bases line up with TRBD1. Germline CDR1 reads MNHEY; CDR2 reads SVGAGI. Germline trimming cut 6 bases from V and 2 bases from J; bases unmatched to any gene: 6. This CDR3 has 15 residues. For the CDR3, the DNA is TGTGCCAGCAGCCCGGGACAGTCCAACACCGGGGAGCTGTTTTTT. Translating it yields CASSPGQSNTGELFF.

The chain has TRBV5-1 and TRBJ2-7, with 10 positions matching TRBD2. Germline CDR1 and CDR2: SGHRS and YFSETQ. The CDR3 is made up of 14 amino acids. The trim removed 2 bases at V and 6 bases at J, leaving 5 bases unmatched. The CDR3 sequence is CASSFTSGTGEQYF. The CDR3 bases are TGCGCCAGCAGCTTCACTAGCGGGACGGGCGAGCAGTACTTC.

The CDR3 is CAISGKPGTGGTEAFF. Here the CDR3 DNA reads TGTGCCATCAGTGGGAAGCCGGGTACAGGGGGAACTGAAGCTTTCTTT. The V call is TRBV10-3, the J call TRBJ1-1, with TRBD1 identical over 8 bases. Per the germline V gene, CDR1 is ENHRY and CDR2 is SYGVKD. The trim removed 4 bases at V and 5 bases at J, leaving 12 bases unmatched. The length of the CDR3 is 16 residues.